The 25 T cell receptor beta chains given below trace back to one sample, sequenced in a study of blood T cell repertoires in COVID-19. The repertoire was sequenced with immunoSEQ multiplex PCR; TCRdb's copy has only in-frame clones and lacks some. The profile shows roughly 150,000 clones, 65% to 85% of them singletons. Source material: PBMCs or T cells enriched from blood (not recorded which). All receptors come from a man aged 65 to 79 who had been exposed to COVID-19.

The CDR3 region is CASSVAAGYYGYTF. Written as DNA, the CDR3 is TGTGCCAGCAGCGTAGCTGCAGGGTACTATGGCTACACCTTC. The genes are TRBV9 and TRBJ1-2; TRBD1 is a possible D gene (5 bases). Germline V CDR1 and CDR2: SGDLS, YYNGEE. The CDR3 covers 14 residues. The V and J ends lost 0 bases and 3 bases respectively, with 9 bases between them.

The V and J genes are TRBV18 and TRBJ1-2; 7 bases line up with TRBD1. The CDR3 has 13 residues. Germline V CDR1 and CDR2: KGHSH, LQKENI. Germline trimming cut 6 bases from V and 2 bases from J; bases unmatched to any gene: 3. The CDR3 nucleotides are TGTGCCAGCTCGACCAGGGGGAACTATGGCTACACCTTC. Its translation is CASSTRGNYGYTF. The full variable domain, in which reference TRBV18 and TRBJ1-2 provide the parts outside the CDR3, is NAGVMQNPRHLVRRRGQEARLRCSPMKGHSHVYWYRQLPEEGLKFMVYLQKENIIDESGMPKERFSAEFPKEGPSILRIQQVVRGDSAAYFCASSTRGNYGYTFGSGTRLTVV.

The chain is built from TRBV28 and TRBJ2-7, with no clear D. V gave up 10 bases and J gave up 3 bases, with 16 bases separating them. The CDR3 is 13 amino acids. The germline V gene encodes CDR1 MDHEN and CDR2 SYDVKM. This chain's CDR3 is CATLGLVLYEQYF. In nucleotides, the CDR3 is TGTGCCACCCTGGGCCTTGTCCTCTACGAGCAGTACTTC.

The J gene is TRBJ2-7, the V gene TRBV6-7; TRBD1 matches at 9 bases. TRBV6-7 is identified as an open reading frame with a role that is uncertain. The junction had 12 bases not matched to a gene; V was cut back by 7 bases and J by 5 bases. The CDR3 covers 15 residues. CDR3 DNA: TGTGCCAGCACCCCCGCCTCGGGACAGGGCGACGAGCAGTACTTC. This sequence encodes CASTPASGQGDEQYF.

CDR3 in DNA: TGTGCCAGCAGTTCGGGACGAGGGGGCGGCTACACCTTC. Encoded protein: CASSSGRGGGYTF. The rearrangement links TRBV12-3 or TRBV12-4 to TRBJ1-2; TRBD1 matches 7 bases. The CDR3 has 13 residues. Trimming cost V 4 bases and J 8 bases; bases outside gene matches: 7.

The chain combines TRBV6-1 with TRBJ2-7, with D possibly TRBD1 on 6 matching bases. The germline V gene encodes CDR1 MNHNS and CDR2 SASEGT. V was cut by 6 bases and J by 5 bases, with 11 bases left in between. CDR3 length: 12 residues. The CDR3 nucleotides read TGTGCCAGCAGCAGACAGGTCGACGAGCAGTACTTC. This codes for CASSRQVDEQYF.

This clone has a single count. This chain joins TRBV4-3 and TRBJ2-4; a weak D match, TRBD2 (6 bases). The CDR3 runs to 13 residues. Trimming pared 4 bases from V and 6 bases from J, leaving 10 bases between. The germline V gene encodes CDR1 LGHNA and CDR2 YSLEER. The CDR3 reads CASSPGGGNIQYF. The CDR3 nucleotides are TGCGCCAGCAGCCCCGGGGGTGGAAACATTCAGTACTTC.

The gene calls are TRBV27 and TRBJ1-2; D possibly corresponds to TRBD1 (5 bases). Germline CDR1 is MNHEY and CDR2 is SMNVEV (reference sequence). V lost 2 bases and J 4 bases, leaving 8 bases between the germline ends. The CDR3 extends over 13 amino acids. The CDR3 sequence: CASSLDGGYGYTF. The DNA for the CDR3 is TGTGCCAGCAGTTTAGACGGGGGCTATGGCTACACCTTC.

The rearrangement joins TRBV7-9 to TRBJ1-1; TRBD1 is a possible D gene (5 bases). The V gene's germline CDR1 is SEHNR and CDR2 FQNEAQ (reference sequence). The CDR3 contains 16 residues. Between the trimmed V and J ends, which lost 0 bases and 6 bases, there was a span of 17 bases. In nucleotides, the CDR3 is TGTGCCAGCAGCTTAGCATCTCGGGGGGGATCGTCTGAAGCTTTCTTT. It encodes CASSLASRGGSSEAFF.

In DNA, the CDR3 is TGTGCCAGCAGTGAAGGAGGGACAGGGGTCCAAGAGACCCAGTACTTC. Translating gives CASSEGGTGVQETQYF. The genes are TRBV2 and TRBJ2-5, with 10 bases aligning to TRBD1. This CDR3 has 16 residues. Germline V gene sequence: CDR1 SNHLY, CDR2 FYNNEI. The ends lost 1 base at V and 1 base at J; junction bases unmatched: 3.

This chain joins TRBV7-8 and TRBJ1-2; TRBD1 matches 9 bases. In germline, CDR1 is SGHVS, CDR2 FQNEAQ. With V trimmed by 2 bases and J by 7 bases, 11 bases remained unmatched. The CDR3 is 16 amino acids. In DNA form, the CDR3 reads TGTGCCAGCAGCTTATTGAGGTTAGGGACAGGGAGTGGCTACACCTTC. Amino acids: CASSLLRLGTGSGYTF.

The chain couples TRBV3-1 (or the pseudogene TRBV3-2) to TRBJ2-5; D is possibly TRBD2 (6 bases). The V and J ends lost 3 bases and 5 bases respectively, with 10 bases between them. The CDR3 covers 13 residues. The germline CDR1 and CDR2 sequences are LGHDT and YNNKEL (reference sequence). Written as DNA, the CDR3 is TGTGCCAGCAGCCATGGGACTCGTGAGACCCAGTACTTC. Translated: CASSHGTRETQYF.

The gene calls are TRBV14 and TRBJ2-3, with 10 bases that match TRBD2. CDR1 and CDR2 (germline): SGHDN, FVKESK. The CDR3 covers 15 residues. Trimming cost V 1 base and J 6 bases; bases outside gene matches: 4. CDR3 DNA: TGTGCCAGCAGCCAAGGGACTAGCGGAATGGATACGCAGTATTTT. It is translated as CASSQGTSGMDTQYF.

This chain joins TRBV11-2 and TRBJ2-7; 9 positions match TRBD2. Trimming cost V 6 bases and J 4 bases; bases outside gene matches: 19. Germline V CDR1 and CDR2: SGHAT, FQNNGV. The CDR3 length is 18 residues. The CDR3 protein is CASREPGASGARGYEQYF. The DNA of the CDR3 is TGTGCCAGCAGAGAACCCGGCGCTAGCGGGGCCAGGGGTTACGAGCAGTACTTC. The variable domain in full, with the rest retrieved from reference TRBV11-2 and TRBJ2-7, is EAGVAQSPRYKIIEKRQSVAFWCNPISGHATLYWYQQILGQGPKLLIQFQNNGVVDDSQLPKDRFSAERLKGVDSTLKIQPAKLEDSAVYLCASREPGASGARGYEQYFGPGTRLTVT.

Concerning this clone itself: One end of the junction does not line up with germline, which may come from a read error. This sequence joins TRBV30 and TRBJ2-1; a possible D gene is TRBD2 (5 bases). This CDR3 has 12 residues. The germline V gene encodes CDR1 GTSNPN and CDR2 SVGIG (reference sequence). CDR3 region: CARSAGYNEQFF. For the CDR3, the DNA is TGTGCCCGGAGTGCGGGCTACAATGAGCAGTTCTTC. The variable domain in full, completed from reference TRBV30 and TRBJ2-1, reads SQTIHQWPATLVQPVGSPLSLECTVEGTSNPNLYWYRQAAGRGLQLLFYSVGIGQISSEVPQNLSASRPQDRQFILSSKKLLLSDSGFYLCARSAGYNEQFFGPGTRLTVL.

The V gene is TRBV5-1, the J gene TRBJ2-3; TRBD2 aligns across 9 bases. J lost 4 bases, V lost 3 bases, and 9 bases had no gene match. Germline CDR1 SGHRS, CDR2 YFSETQ. This CDR3 has 16 residues. The CDR3 bases are TGCGCCAGCAGCTATTCGGGCGGGAGGGCGTCAGATACGCAGTATTTT. This codes for CASSYSGGRASDTQYF.

This clone was counted a single time. The chain uses TRBV4-3 and TRBJ1-6, with D tentatively TRBD1 (5 bases). Germline CDR1 is LGHNA and CDR2 is YSLEER. The V end was cut by 0 bases, the J end by 9 bases, with 12 bases between. This CDR3 is 15 amino acids long. CDR3 nucleotides: TGCGCCAGCAGCCAAGACCAGGGAAAATTTTCACCCCTCCACTTT. This encodes CASSQDQGKFSPLHF.

The table lists this clone with a few counts. The gene calls are TRBV5-1 and TRBJ1-1; D is unclear. The CDR3 is 14 residues long. Germline V lookup: CDR1 SGHRS, CDR2 YFSETQ. V was shortened by 0 bases and J by 1 base, with 7 bases between the two germline ends. The CDR3 DNA is TGCGCCAGCAGCTTGGGAGGCACGAACACTGAAGCTTTCTTT. Protein product: CASSLGGTNTEAFF.

This clone was recorded once. The chain carries TRBV28 and TRBJ2-1; perhaps TRBD2 as D (5 bases). Trimming took 5 bases from V and 1 from J, leaving 15 bases between them. Per the germline V gene, CDR1 is MDHEN and CDR2 is SYDVKM. The CDR3 runs 16 residues. The CDR3 region has the DNA TGTGCCAGCAGTCCCCATAGCGTCCAGTCCTACAATGAGCAGTTCTTC. It is translated as CASSPHSVQSYNEQFF.

The chain has TRBV3-1 (or the pseudogene TRBV3-2) and TRBJ1-4; D is unclear. Germline loops: CDR1 LGHDT, CDR2 YNNKEL (reference sequence). The germline V and J ends were trimmed by 3 bases and 8 bases, with 10 bases remaining between them. The CDR3 consists of 13 residues. The CDR3: CASSQLTGEKLFF. CDR3 nucleotides: TGTGCCAGCAGCCAGTTGACGGGAGAAAAACTGTTTTTT.

Here the CDR3 DNA reads TGTGCCAGCTCACTAGGGACTAGCGGGGGCAATGAGCAGTTCTTC. Residues: CASSLGTSGGNEQFF. The gene calls are TRBV18 and TRBJ2-1, with 14 positions matching TRBD2. The junction had 2 bases not matched to a gene; V was cut back by 4 bases and J by 6 bases. The CDR3 runs 15 residues. Germline-derived CDR1 and CDR2 are KGHSH and LQKENI.

The rearrangement links TRBV29-1 to TRBJ1-1; 9 bases are shared with TRBD1. After removal of 1 base from V and 3 bases from J, the junction contained 3 bases not matched to a gene. CDR3 length: 14 amino acids. The germline V gene encodes CDR1 SQVTM and CDR2 ANQGSEA. CDR3 residues: CSVEGRTGDTEAFF. The DNA for the CDR3 is TGCAGCGTTGAAGGTAGGACAGGGGACACTGAAGCTTTCTTT.

The chain carries TRBV7-8 and TRBJ1-2; perhaps TRBD1 as D (6 bases). Germline lookup yields CDR1 SGHVS and CDR2 FQNEAQ. V shed 7 bases and J shed 6 bases, with 21 bases lying between them. The CDR3 contains 15 residues. Here the CDR3 reads CASTSHGGLGNGYTF. The CDR3 DNA reads TGTGCCAGCACCAGTCACGGGGGGCTTGGAAATGGCTACACCTTC.

This clone was seen only a few times. The rearrangement uses TRBV5-5 and TRBJ2-2; D is unresolved. The germline gives CDR1 SGHKS, CDR2 YYEKEE (reference sequence). Trimming removed 5 bases at V and 3 bases at J, with 20 bases between. The CDR3 is 17 amino acids. The chain's CDR3 is CASRRLPSGLDTGELFF. Written as DNA, the CDR3 is TGTGCCAGCAGACGTCTTCCGTCCGGGTTAGACACCGGGGAGCTGTTTTTT.

The chain is built from TRBV18 and TRBJ1-5; 7 nucleotides align to TRBD1. From germline, CDR1 is KGHSH and CDR2 LQKENI. Trimming cost V 2 bases and J 8 bases; bases outside gene matches: 6. This CDR3 region has 14 residues. CDR3 protein: CASSPYRGEKPQHF. In DNA, the CDR3 is TGTGCCAGCTCACCATACAGGGGCGAGAAGCCCCAGCATTTT.